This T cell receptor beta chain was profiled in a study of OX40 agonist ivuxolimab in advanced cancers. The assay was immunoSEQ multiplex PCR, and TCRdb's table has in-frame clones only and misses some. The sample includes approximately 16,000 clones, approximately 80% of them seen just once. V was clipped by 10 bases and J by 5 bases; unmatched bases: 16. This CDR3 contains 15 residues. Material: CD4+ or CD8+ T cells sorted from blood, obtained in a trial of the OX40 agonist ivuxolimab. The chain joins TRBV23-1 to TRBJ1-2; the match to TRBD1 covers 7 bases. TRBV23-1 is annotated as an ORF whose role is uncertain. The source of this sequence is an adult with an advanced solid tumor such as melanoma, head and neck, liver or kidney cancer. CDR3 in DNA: TGCGCCATCGAGCACGAGGGGGCCCTTTGGTATGGCTACACCTTC. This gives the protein CAIEHEGALWYGYTF.